These 6 T cell receptor beta chains were sequenced from one sample in a study of blood T cell repertoires in COVID-19. Here immunoSEQ multiplex PCR was the method, and the copy in TCRdb shows in-frame clones only, minus some. The table lists 86,000 or so clones, roughly 84% of them singletons, with over 9% in the top ten. Sequencing was done on a sample of peripheral blood. All receptors come from a man between 65 and 85 years old with acute or convalescent COVID-19.

This clone was detected only a few times. The chain joins TRBV9 to TRBJ2-3; D gene ambiguous. The germline V gene has CDR1 SGDLS and CDR2 YYNGEE. Trimming removed 4 bases at V and 5 bases at J, with 14 bases between. CDR3 size: 14 residues. CDR3 in DNA: TGTGCCAGCAGCCCCACCGACTTGGGAGATACGCAGTATTTT. Protein sequence: CASSPTDLGDTQYF.

The chain links TRBV28 to TRBJ1-2; D gene unclear. The CDR3 runs 14 residues. Germline V CDR1 and CDR2: MDHEN, SYDVKM. Trimming took off 4 bases at V and 6 bases at J, with 15 bases between the two ends. CDR3 bases: TGTGCCAGCAGTTCAGAGGGAGGTCGGAATGGCTACACCTTC. Translating it yields CASSSEGGRNGYTF.

The rearrangement joins TRBV7-3 to TRBJ2-1, with a possible D match to TRBD1 (5 bases). With 2 bases removed from V and 6 bases from J, the gap between germline ends came to 8 bases. The CDR3 extends over 13 amino acids. Germline loops: CDR1 SGHTA, CDR2 FQGTGA. DNA of the CDR3: TGTGCCAGCAGCTTAGGCAGGGCCAATGAGCAGTTCTTC. It encodes CASSLGRANEQFF.

The table lists this clone with a few counts. This sequence joins TRBV5-8 and TRBJ1-2, with 9 positions matching TRBD1. The CDR3 spans 15 residues. After removal of 4 bases from V and 4 bases from J, the junction contained 8 bases not matched to a gene. Per the germline V gene, CDR1 is SGHTS and CDR2 is YDEGEE. CDR3 protein: CASSPWGQGAYGYTF. The CDR3 region has the DNA TGTGCCAGCAGCCCCTGGGGACAGGGTGCCTATGGCTACACCTTC.

This chain's CDR3 is CASSPTGGNTIYF. The CDR3 bases are TGTGCCAGCAGTCCCACAGGGGGAAACACCATATATTTT. The chain employs TRBV12-3 or TRBV12-4 and TRBJ1-3; D might be TRBD1 (6 bases). The CDR3 is 13 amino acids. The V end lost 5 bases, the J end lost 4 bases, and 9 bases lay between the germline ends.

This clone appeared a few times. This chain uses TRBV6-5 with TRBJ1-2; 8 bases map to TRBD1. CDR1 and CDR2 from the germline V gene are MNHEY and SVGAGI. The CDR3 has 14 residues. Trimming at V came to 5 bases and at J to 5 bases, leaving 7 bases not matched to a gene. The CDR3 is CASSTTGGGYGYTF. The CDR3 nucleotides read TGTGCCAGCAGTACAACAGGGGGAGGGTATGGCTACACCTTC.